These T cell receptor beta chains were read from a single sample in a study of blood T cell repertoires in COVID-19. TCRdb keeps only in-frame clones here, not all; method: immunoSEQ multiplex PCR. The sample includes some 260,000 clones, around 88% seen only once; the top ten take 6% to 6.5%. Sequencing was performed on peripheral blood. The source is a woman in her twenties or thirties with COVID-19, enrolled during active disease. CDR3s include the opening cysteine and the closing phenylalanine or tryptophan. D genes are given only for firm matches. Size is stated for part of the rows, as once, few or many counts, or as a class when the clone is expanded.

NA	TRBV19	few	TRBJ1-5	CASSIEQGPQPQHF	TGTGCCAGTAGTATAGAACAGGGCCCTCAGCCCCAGCATTTT
TRBD2	TRBV18	NA	TRBJ2-3	CARSGTTHDGTDTQYF	TGTGCCAGATCCGGGACTACCCACGATGGCACAGATACGCAGTATTTT
TRBD1	TRBV7-2	NA	TRBJ1-1	CASRWDSLNTEAFF	TGTGCCAGCAGATGGGACAGCCTGAACACTGAAGCTTTCTTT
TRBD2	TRBV27	NA	TRBJ2-1	CASSSNSGRALGNEQFF	TGTGCCAGCAGTTCAAATAGCGGGAGGGCCCTCGGGAATGAGCAGTTCTTC
NA	TRBV9	NA	TRBJ2-1	CASSDQTGYNEQFF	TGTGCCAGCAGCGATCAAACAGGGTACAATGAGCAGTTCTTC
NA	TRBV10-3	NA	TRBJ2-7	CAISDFTGFGGEQYF	TGTGCCATCAGTGATTTTACGGGGTTCGGCGGCGAGCAGTACTTC
TRBD2	TRBV30	NA	TRBJ2-1	CAWSPGLAYNEQFF	TGTGCCTGGAGTCCGGGACTAGCCTACAATGAGCAGTTCTTC
NA	TRBV4-2	NA	TRBJ1-2	CASSQGEGSKRGYTF	TGTGCCAGCAGCCAAGGGGAGGGTTCAAAAAGGGGCTACACCTTC
NA	TRBV5-6	NA	TRBJ2-2	CASTLRPTGRYTGELFF	TGTGCCAGCACCCTCCGGCCTACAGGGAGATACACCGGGGAGCTGTTTTTT
NA	TRBV3-1/TRBV3-2	NA	TRBJ2-7	CASSQGPGEHYEQYF	TGTGCCAGCAGCCAAGGTCCGGGGGAACACTACGAGCAGTACTTC
TRBD1	TRBV7-2	NA	TRBJ2-7	CASSSGQGRYEQYF	TGTGCCAGCAGCTCGGGACAGGGGAGGTACGAGCAGTACTTC
TRBD1	TRBV5-1	NA	TRBJ1-3	CASSYYAGTGAGNTIYF	TGCGCCAGCAGCTACTACGCCGGGACAGGGGCTGGAAACACCATATATTTT
NA	TRBV6-2/TRBV6-3	NA	TRBJ1-3	CASSSDSHSGNTIYF	TGTGCCAGCAGTTCGGACAGCCACTCTGGAAACACCATATATTTT
NA	TRBV5-1	once	TRBJ2-2	CASSPRGTYTGELFF	TGCGCCAGCAGCCCTCGGGGTACCTACACCGGGGAGCTGTTTTTT
NA	TRBV9	NA	TRBJ2-3	CASSGGRGSPNPTDTQYF	TGTGCCAGCAGCGGGGGTAGGGGCAGCCCCAACCCCACAGATACGCAGTATTTT
TRBD1	TRBV5-5	NA	TRBJ2-3	CASSWRGQASTDTQYF	TGTGCCAGCAGCTGGAGGGGACAGGCTAGCACAGATACGCAGTATTTT
NA	TRBV7-2	NA	TRBJ2-5	CASGGARETQYF	TGTGCCAGTGGAGGGGCGCGGGAGACCCAGTACTTC
TRBD1	TRBV4-1	NA	TRBJ1-5	CASSHDLTGFGQPQHF	TGCGCCAGCAGCCACGATTTGACAGGGTTCGGGCAGCCCCAGCATTTT
NA	TRBV7-9	NA	TRBJ2-1	CASSLDAGNEQFF	TGTGCCAGCAGCTTAGATGCGGGCAATGAGCAGTTCTTC
TRBD1	TRBV28	NA	TRBJ2-5	CASSSSGQGEQETQYF	TGTGCCAGCAGTTCCTCGGGACAGGGGGAACAAGAGACCCAGTACTTC
TRBD2	TRBV10-3	NA	TRBJ2-3	CAISEERGPRDTQYF	TGTGCCATCAGCGAGGAGCGGGGGCCCCGGGATACGCAGTATTTT
NA	TRBV5-1	few	TRBJ1-6	CASSFGDTEKDSPLHF	TGCGCCAGCAGCTTTGGGGACACCGAAAAGGATTCACCCCTCCACTTT
TRBD1	TRBV5-1	NA	TRBJ2-7	CASSLEGARYEQYF	TGCGCCAGCAGCTTGGAGGGGGCCCGCTACGAGCAGTACTTC
TRBD1	TRBV29-1	NA	TRBJ2-1	CSVPGTDNEQFF	TGCAGCGTCCCCGGGACAGACAATGAGCAGTTCTTC
NA	TRBV27	few	TRBJ2-3	CASSSTTTISTDTQYF	TGTGCCAGCAGTTCCACTACTACAATTAGCACAGATACGCAGTATTTT
NA	TRBV28	NA	TRBJ2-2	CASSFPGAGELFF	TGTGCCAGCAGTTTTCCAGGGGCCGGGGAGCTGTTTTTT
NA	TRBV4-1	NA	TRBJ1-1	CASSQGLGLTMNTEAFF	TGCGCCAGCAGCCAAGGGTTGGGACTCACAATGAACACTGAAGCTTTCTTT
NA	TRBV25-1	once	TRBJ2-3	CASSGDFSYTDTQYF	TGTGCCAGCAGTGGTGACTTTTCCTACACAGATACGCAGTATTTT
TRBD2	TRBV29-1	NA	TRBJ2-1	CSAAGGGSNEQFF	TGCAGCGCTGCGGGGGGAGGGAGCAATGAGCAGTTCTTC
NA	TRBV29-1	NA	TRBJ2-4	CSVARGEAKNIQYF	TGCAGCGTGGCCCGAGGAGAAGCCAAAAACATTCAGTACTTC